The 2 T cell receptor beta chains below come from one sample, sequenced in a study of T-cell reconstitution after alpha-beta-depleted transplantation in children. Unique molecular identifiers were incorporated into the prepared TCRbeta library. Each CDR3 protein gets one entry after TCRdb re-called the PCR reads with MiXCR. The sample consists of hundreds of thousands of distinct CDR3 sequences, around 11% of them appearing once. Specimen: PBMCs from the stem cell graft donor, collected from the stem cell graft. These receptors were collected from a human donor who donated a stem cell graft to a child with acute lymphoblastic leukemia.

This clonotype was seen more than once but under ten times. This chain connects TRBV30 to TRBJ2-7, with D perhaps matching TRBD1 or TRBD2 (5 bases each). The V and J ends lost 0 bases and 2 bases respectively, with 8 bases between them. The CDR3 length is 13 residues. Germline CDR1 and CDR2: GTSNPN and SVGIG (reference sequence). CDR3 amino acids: CAWSVLGAYEQYF. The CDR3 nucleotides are TGTGCCTGGAGTGTACTGGGGGCCTACGAGCAGTACTTC.

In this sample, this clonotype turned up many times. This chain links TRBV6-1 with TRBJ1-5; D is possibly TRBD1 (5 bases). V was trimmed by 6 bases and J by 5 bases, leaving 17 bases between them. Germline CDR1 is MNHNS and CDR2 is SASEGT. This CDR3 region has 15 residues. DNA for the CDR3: TGTGCCAGCAGCCGTACACACCCCAGGGATCAGCCCCAGCATTTT. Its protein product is CASSRTHPRDQPQHF.